Listed here are 10 T cell receptor beta chains from one sample, sequenced in a study of siplizumab effects on memory and regulatory T cells. The mixed lymphocyte reaction cells were grown together in coculture at 37°C for more than five days. The protocol was immunoSEQ multiplex PCR, while the TCRdb copy is restricted to in-frame clones and leaves out a portion. The data show about 7,200 clones, about a third seen once. These receptors' targets are unknown. The specimen was CFSE-low (dividing) CD8+ T cells sorted from an allogeneic mixed lymphocyte reaction. The receptor source for this set is a human donor in good health; the cells came from an allogeneic mixed lymphocyte reaction.

To note about this clone: One end of the junction does not line up with germline, which may come from a read error. This sequence joins TRBV12-5 and TRBJ1-5; weak D call: TRBD1 (5 bases). The CDR3 spans 17 residues. Germline CDR1 reads LGHNT; CDR2 reads FRNRAP. CDR3 DNA: TGTGCTCGTGGTTTGAATGCGTGGGGGTGGGGGGAGCAGCCCCAGCATTTT. This translates into CARGLNAWGWGEQPQHF.

This chain joins TRBV5-6 and TRBJ1-6; possible D gene TRBD1, 5 bases. The V and J ends lost 4 bases and 4 bases respectively, with 12 bases between them. The CDR3 length is 15 residues. Per the germline V gene, CDR1 is SGHDT and CDR2 is YYEEEE. This chain's CDR3 is CASSPRDQYNSPLHF. The DNA of the CDR3 is TGTGCCAGCAGCCCCCGGGACCAGTATAATTCACCCCTCCACTTT.

The V gene is TRBV11-3, the J gene TRBJ1-1, with 7 bases matching TRBD1. CDR3 size: 13 residues. CDR1 and CDR2 (germline): SGHNT, YENEEA. V lost 3 bases and J lost 6; bases outside the gene matches: 4. CDR3 residues: CASSFRGAAEAFF. CDR3 nucleotides: TGTGCCAGCAGCTTCAGGGGGGCCGCTGAAGCTTTCTTT.

The chain carries TRBV18 and TRBJ2-7; D may match TRBD1 or TRBD2 (6 bases each). The CDR3 is made up of 13 amino acids. The V gene lost 3 bases and the J gene lost 9 bases, with 15 bases spanning the gap. Germline assignment: CDR1 KGHSH and CDR2 LQKENI. The CDR3 sequence: CASSPPEGGGQYF. In DNA form, the CDR3 reads TGTGCCAGCTCACCCCCCGAGGGGGGAGGGCAGTACTTC. The full variable domain, in which reference TRBV18 and TRBJ2-7 provide the parts outside the CDR3, is NAGVMQNPRHLVRRRGQEARLRCSPMKGHSHVYWYRQLPEEGLKFMVYLQKENIIDESGMPKERFSAEFPKEGPSILRIQQVVRGDSAAYFCASSPPEGGGQYFGPGTRLTVT.

V gene TRBV19 combines with J gene TRBJ2-3; 8 nucleotides agree with TRBD1. This CDR3 contains 15 residues. Germline V gene sequence: CDR1 LNHDA, CDR2 SQIVND (reference sequence). The J segment lost 4 bases and the V segment lost 3 bases, leaving 6 bases of the junction unmatched. CDR3 amino acids: CASSMSDRVADTQYF. The CDR3 DNA is TGTGCCAGTAGTATGTCGGACAGGGTGGCAGATACGCAGTATTTT.

The chain recombines TRBV30 with TRBJ1-2; D unclear. The V and J ends lost 7 bases and 4 bases respectively, with 7 bases between them. The CDR3 is 10 residues long. Germline CDR1 and CDR2: GTSNPN and SVGIG (reference sequence). In DNA, the CDR3 is TGTGCCTTAGCATTCTATGGCTACACCTTC. It yields the protein CALAFYGYTF.

The sample holds a few counts of this clone. The chain couples TRBV27 to TRBJ1-1; D is perhaps TRBD1 (6 bases). V was pared by 3 bases and J by 0 bases, with 8 bases between. Per the germline V gene, CDR1 is MNHEY and CDR2 is SMNVEV (reference sequence). The CDR3 spans 14 residues. The chain's CDR3 is CASSLDRLNTEAFF. DNA of the CDR3: TGTGCCAGCAGTTTGGACAGATTGAACACTGAAGCTTTCTTT.

In the case of this clone: Germline is not matched at one junction end, which may reflect a read error. This chain joins TRBV4-1 and TRBJ2-7, with D tentatively TRBD2 (6 bases). The CDR3 contains 14 residues. Per germline, CDR1 MGHRA and CDR2 YSYEKL. The CDR3 bases are TGCGTCAGCAGCCAGGAGGGTAGCGGTTACGAGCAGTACTTC. It is translated as CVSSQEGSGYEQYF.

The genes are TRBV29-1 and TRBJ1-2; 9 nucleotides align to TRBD1. The germline CDR1 and CDR2 sequences are SQVTM and ANQGSEA. V lost 5 bases to trimming and J lost 3 bases; unmatched junction nucleotides: 7. The CDR3 is 14 amino acids. CDR3 sequence reads: CSVRTGGADYGYTF. The CDR3 DNA reads TGCAGCGTTCGTACAGGGGGCGCCGACTATGGCTACACCTTC.

In this sample, this clone is large (0.1 to 1%). At one end the junction does not follow the germline gene, possibly because of a read error. The chain couples TRBV19 to TRBJ1-1, with D possibly being TRBD1 (5 bases). CDR3 length: 11 residues. Per the germline V gene, CDR1 is LNHDA and CDR2 is SQIVND (reference sequence). The CDR3 DNA reads as TGTGCCAGTAGTATACCCCCCAGCAGGGAATTT. The encoded protein is CASSIPPSREF.